Below are 16 T cell receptor beta chains sequenced from a single sample in a study of STAT3 mutations in large granular lymphocyte leukemia. Study results and limitations: In T-cell large granular lymphocyte leukemia, about half of patients showed multiple immunodominant subclonotypes.

The assay was immunoSEQ multiplex PCR, and TCRdb's table has in-frame clones only and misses some. The sample yields more than 2,500 clones, 85% to 90% seen once. For these receptors, no antigen is known. Specimen: peripheral blood mononuclear cells. Every receptor here comes from a woman aged 65 to 85 with T-cell large granular lymphocyte leukemia. Some clones in this sample may be carry-over from other donors' samples.

The chain employs TRBV7-2 and TRBJ2-7; D not resolved. From germline, CDR1 is SGHTA and CDR2 FQGNSA. The CDR3 sequence is 12 residues long. Trimming cost V 2 bases and J 4 bases, with 6 bases left between them. CDR3 loop: CASSLFVYEQYF. The CDR3 nucleotides read TGTGCCAGCAGCTTATTTGTATACGAGCAGTACTTC. The complete variable domain, with remaining parts taken from reference TRBV7-2 and TRBJ2-7, reads GAGVSQSPSNKVTEKGKDVELRCDPISGHTALYWYRQSLGQGLEFLIYFQGNSAPDKSGLPSDRFSAERTGGSVSTLTIQRTQQEDSAVYLCASSLFVYEQYFGPGTRLTVT.

This clone qualifies as medium-sized. The V and J genes are TRBV11-3 and TRBJ1-5; the D gene is possibly TRBD1 (5 bases). Looked up from germline, CDR1 is SGHNT and CDR2 is YENEEA. V was shortened by 5 bases and J by 6 bases, with 11 bases between the two germline ends. CDR3 length equals 13 residues. The CDR3 spells CASSPEGFQPQHF. CDR3 in DNA: TGTGCCAGCAGCCCCGAGGGGTTTCAGCCCCAGCATTTT.

V gene TRBV5-8 combines with J gene TRBJ2-1; TRBD1 matches at 8 bases. Germline assignment: CDR1 SGHTS and CDR2 YDEGEE. Trimming cost V 4 bases and J 1 base; bases outside gene matches: 7. The CDR3 contains 16 residues. The CDR3 spells CASSPGQGPSYNEQFF. The CDR3 DNA reads as TGTGCCAGCAGCCCCGGACAGGGCCCTTCCTACAATGAGCAGTTCTTC.

The genes are TRBV9 and TRBJ2-1; the D is unclear. CDR3 size: 16 residues. Deletions cut 0 bases from V and 4 bases from J, with 14 bases between. Germline V lookup: CDR1 SGDLS, CDR2 YYNGEE. The DNA for the CDR3 is TGTGCCAGCAGCGTAGACCGAAACGTAGGATACAATGAGCAGTTCTTC. Residues: CASSVDRNVGYNEQFF. Together with reference TRBV9 and TRBJ2-1, the CDR3 gives the full variable domain: DSGVTQTPKHLITATGQRVTLRCSPRSGDLSVYWYQQSLDQGLQFLIQYYNGEERAKGNILERFSAQQFPDLHSELNLSSLELGDSALYFCASSVDRNVGYNEQFFGPGTRLTVL.

This clone is a singleton in its sample. The J gene is TRBJ1-2, the V gene TRBV4-3; D perhaps matches TRBD1 (6 bases). Trimming took 0 bases from V and 5 from J, leaving 13 bases between them. The germline gives CDR1 LGHNA, CDR2 YSLEER. The CDR3 consists of 15 residues. The CDR3 coding sequence is TGCGCCAGCAGCCAAGATATGGGCCAGGGGTATGGCTACACCTTC. It encodes CASSQDMGQGYGYTF.

The gene calls are TRBV7-2 and TRBJ1-3; weak D call: TRBD1 (5 bases). Per germline, CDR1 SGHTA and CDR2 FQGNSA. The CDR3 consists of 14 residues. V lost 2 bases and J 3 bases, leaving 8 bases between the germline ends. Here the CDR3 reads CASSLQGGGNTIYF. The CDR3 DNA reads as TGTGCCAGCAGCTTACAGGGTGGTGGAAACACCATATATTTT.

The chain couples TRBV5-4 to TRBJ2-6; D may be TRBD2 (6 bases). Germline-derived CDR1 and CDR2 are SGHNT and YYREEE (reference sequence). Trimming cost V 4 bases and J 1 base, with 9 bases left between them. The CDR3 is made up of 15 amino acids. The CDR3 loop reads CASSPGLSGANVLTF. DNA of the CDR3: TGTGCCAGCAGCCCGGGACTTTCTGGGGCCAACGTCCTGACTTTC.

This chain uses TRBV27 with TRBJ1-1, with D tentatively TRBD1 (6 bases). V was cut by 0 bases and J by 1 base, with 9 bases left in between. CDR3 length: 15 amino acids. Germline CDR1 MNHEY, CDR2 SMNVEV (reference sequence). The DNA for the CDR3 is TGTGCCAGCAGTTTATCGGCACAGGGGAACACTGAAGCTTTCTTT. This sequence encodes CASSLSAQGNTEAFF.

The V call is TRBV15, the J call TRBJ2-7; D remains ambiguous. The CDR3 has 14 residues. Looked up from germline, CDR1 is LNHNV and CDR2 is YYDKDF (reference sequence). The V end was cut by 5 bases, the J end by 0 bases, with 11 bases between. The CDR3 DNA reads as TGTGCCACCAGCGGACGGACGAGCTCCTACGAGCAGTACTTC. Amino acids: CATSGRTSSYEQYF.

The chain links TRBV4-3 to TRBJ2-3; 8 bases are shared with TRBD1. Trimming took 4 bases from V and 4 from J; bases not matched to a gene: 4. Per the germline V gene, CDR1 is LGHNA and CDR2 is YSLEER. The CDR3 runs 14 residues. CDR3 bases: TGCGCCAGCAGCCCAGGGACAGGTGCAGATACGCAGTATTTT. Amino acid sequence: CASSPGTGADTQYF.

The J gene is TRBJ1-5, the V gene TRBV2; D is uncertain. The CDR3 totals 12 residues. The germline V gene encodes CDR1 SNHLY and CDR2 FYNNEI. V gave up 3 bases and J gave up 6 bases, with 6 bases separating them. Here the CDR3 reads CASSDIAQPQHF. CDR3 nucleotides: TGTGCCAGCAGTGACATTGCTCAGCCCCAGCATTTT.

The gene calls are TRBV30 and TRBJ1-2; D uncertain. CDR1 is GTSNPN and CDR2 is SVGIG in the germline V gene (reference sequence). Between the trimmed V and J ends, which lost 1 base and 5 bases, there was a span of 5 bases. The CDR3 has 11 amino acids. CDR3 in DNA: TGTGCCTGGAGTGCGCGGTATGGCTACACCTTC. Protein: CAWSARYGYTF.

The chain recombines TRBV18 with TRBJ2-1; a weak D match, TRBD1 (6 bases). The germline V and J ends were trimmed by 6 bases and 8 bases, with 11 bases remaining between them. This CDR3 spans 12 amino acids. The germline V gene encodes CDR1 KGHSH and CDR2 LQKENI. The CDR3 bases are TGTGCCAGCTCGCTGAACAGGGATGAGCAGTTCTTC. Translated: CASSLNRDEQFF.

The rearrangement joins TRBV7-8 to TRBJ1-1; no reliable D call. The germline V and J ends were trimmed by 5 bases and 0 bases, with 7 bases remaining between them. CDR1 SGHVS and CDR2 FQNEAQ come from the germline V gene. The CDR3 consists of 13 residues. The CDR3 protein is CASSPLLNTEAFF. CDR3 nucleotide sequence: TGTGCCAGCAGCCCGTTACTGAACACTGAAGCTTTCTTT.

This chain connects TRBV7-9 to TRBJ1-1; 8 bases line up with TRBD1. This CDR3 comprises 16 residues. V lost 3 bases to trimming and J lost 5 bases; unmatched junction nucleotides: 11. Germline CDR1 SEHNR, CDR2 FQNEAQ (reference sequence). The CDR3 loop is CASSFLATGGHTEAFF. For the CDR3, the DNA is TGTGCCAGCAGCTTCCTAGCCACAGGGGGTCATACTGAAGCTTTCTTT.

The rearrangement links TRBV30 to TRBJ2-7; D is perhaps TRBD1 (6 bases). Trimming took off 4 bases at V and 7 bases at J, with 11 bases between the two ends. The CDR3 covers 11 residues. Germline V lookup: CDR1 GTSNPN, CDR2 SVGIG (reference sequence). Here the CDR3 reads CAWIGRGEQYF. DNA of the CDR3: TGTGCCTGGATCGGAAGGGGGGAGCAGTACTTC.